The clone carrying this TCR beta chain was seen only a few times. Its antigen is currently unknown. CDR1 and CDR2 (germline): SGHVS, FQNEAQ. Trimming cost V 1 base and J 7 bases, with 10 bases left between them. CDR3 length: 13 residues. This sample is part of a study of vaccination and CD4 T cells after COVID-19. The Oncomine TCR Beta short-read assay was what sequenced the DNA obtained from cultured CD4+ T cells. MiXCR, applied by TCRdb to the PCR reads, yields one record per CDR3 protein. Of around 7,800 distinct CDR3 sequences listed, approximately 40% are singletons. Treatment noted: roughly 10-day PBMC culture with coronavirus spike peptide pools or control peptides (ViraFEST assay). It was before the COVID-19 pandemic (2011-2018) that the unexposed donor's CD4+ T cells were collected.

This chain joins TRBV7-8 and TRBJ1-1, with D maybe TRBD1 (5 bases). Input material: CD4+ T cells from blood, cultured in vitro. This clonotype was obtained from a human donor in good health. The DNA for the CDR3 is TGTGCCAGCAGCTTAGGTGTGGGGGATGAAGCTTTCTTT. Translation: CASSLGVGDEAFF.